This record looks at one TCR beta chain sequence and its context. The antigen is undetermined. The data were produced by immunoSEQ multiplex PCR, yet TCRdb's version contains in-frame clones alone and is incomplete. Among roughly 70,000 clones, around 95% were seen once, and the ten largest hold 2.5% to 3%. These data come from a study of T cells after posttransplantation cyclophosphamide. Whole-study results and caveats: Recipient CMV seropositivity and CMV reactivation strongly tracked TRB clonality.

The CDR3 sequence is 12 residues long. CDR1 is SQVTM, CDR2 ANQGSEA, per germline. Trimming removed 6 bases at V and 3 bases at J, with 12 bases between. Sequenced input: PBMCs. The sequence derives from a woman between 25 and 40 years old in good health and a related stem cell transplant donor. The rearrangement links TRBV29-1 to TRBJ2-7, with D possibly being TRBD2 (5 bases). CDR3: CSVSGSSYEQYF. The CDR3 nucleotides are TGCAGCGTATCGGGGTCCAGCTACGAGCAGTACTTC.